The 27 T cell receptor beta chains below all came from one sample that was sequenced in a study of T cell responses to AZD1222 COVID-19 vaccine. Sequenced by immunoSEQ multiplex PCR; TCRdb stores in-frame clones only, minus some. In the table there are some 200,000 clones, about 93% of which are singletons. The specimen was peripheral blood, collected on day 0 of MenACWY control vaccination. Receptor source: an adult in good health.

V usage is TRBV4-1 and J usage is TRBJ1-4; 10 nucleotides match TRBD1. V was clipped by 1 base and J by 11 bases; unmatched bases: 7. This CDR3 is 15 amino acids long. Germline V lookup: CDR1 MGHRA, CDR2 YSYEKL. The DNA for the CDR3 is TGCGCCAGCAGCCAAGTGATGCCGGGACAGGGGAAACTGTTTTTT. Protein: CASSQVMPGQGKLFF.

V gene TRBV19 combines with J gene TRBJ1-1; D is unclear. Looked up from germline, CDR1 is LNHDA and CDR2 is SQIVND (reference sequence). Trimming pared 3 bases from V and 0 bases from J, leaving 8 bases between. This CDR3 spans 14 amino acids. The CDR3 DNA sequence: TGTGCCAGTAGTATTCGGGGAGTGAACACTGAAGCTTTCTTT. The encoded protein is CASSIRGVNTEAFF.

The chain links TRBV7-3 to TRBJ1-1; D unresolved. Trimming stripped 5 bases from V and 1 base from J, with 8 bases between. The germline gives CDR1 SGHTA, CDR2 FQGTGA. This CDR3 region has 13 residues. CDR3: CASSSDPNTEAFF. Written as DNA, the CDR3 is TGTGCCAGCAGCAGTGACCCGAACACTGAAGCTTTCTTT.

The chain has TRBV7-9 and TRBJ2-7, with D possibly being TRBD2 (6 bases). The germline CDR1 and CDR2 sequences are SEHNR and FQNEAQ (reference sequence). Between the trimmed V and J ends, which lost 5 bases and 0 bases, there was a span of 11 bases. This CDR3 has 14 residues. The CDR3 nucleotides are TGTGCCAGCAGCCCCCAGCGGGTCTCCTACGAGCAGTACTTC. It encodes CASSPQRVSYEQYF.

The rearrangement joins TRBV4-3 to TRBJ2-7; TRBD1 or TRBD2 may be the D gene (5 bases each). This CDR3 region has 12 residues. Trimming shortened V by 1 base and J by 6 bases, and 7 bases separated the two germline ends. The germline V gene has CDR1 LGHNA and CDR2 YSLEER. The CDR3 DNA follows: TGCGCCAGCAGCCAAGTTGGGGGCGAGCAGTACTTC. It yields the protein CASSQVGGEQYF.

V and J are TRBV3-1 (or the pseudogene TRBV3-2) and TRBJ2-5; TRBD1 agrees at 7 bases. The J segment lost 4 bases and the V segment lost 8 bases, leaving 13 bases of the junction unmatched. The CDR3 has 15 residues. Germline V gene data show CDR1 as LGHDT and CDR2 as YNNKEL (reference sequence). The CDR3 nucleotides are TGTGCCAGCGGGTTGGGCGCAGGGGGACGAGAGACCCAGTACTTC. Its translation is CASGLGAGGRETQYF.

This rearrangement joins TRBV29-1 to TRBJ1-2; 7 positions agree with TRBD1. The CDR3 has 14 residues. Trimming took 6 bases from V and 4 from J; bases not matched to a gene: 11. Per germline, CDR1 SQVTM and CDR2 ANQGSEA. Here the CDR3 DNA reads TGCAGCGTCGGCCCAGGGGGGCGCGCCTATGGCTACACCTTC. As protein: CSVGPGGRAYGYTF.

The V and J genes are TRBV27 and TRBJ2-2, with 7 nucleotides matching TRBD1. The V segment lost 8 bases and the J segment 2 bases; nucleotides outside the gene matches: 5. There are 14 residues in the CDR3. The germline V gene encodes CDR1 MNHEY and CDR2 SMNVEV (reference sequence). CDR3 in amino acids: CASWDRPNTGELFF. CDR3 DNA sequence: TGTGCCAGCTGGGACAGACCTAACACCGGGGAGCTGTTTTTT.

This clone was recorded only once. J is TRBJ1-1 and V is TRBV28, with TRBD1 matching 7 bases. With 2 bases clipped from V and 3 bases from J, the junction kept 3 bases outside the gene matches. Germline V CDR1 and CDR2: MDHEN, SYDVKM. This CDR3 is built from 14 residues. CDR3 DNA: TGTGCCAGCAGTTTAGTTCAGGGGGACACTGAAGCTTTCTTT. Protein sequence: CASSLVQGDTEAFF.

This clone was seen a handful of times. DNA of the CDR3: TGTGCCTGGAGTGTACCTCAGGGCTTAAGCAATCAGCCCCAGCATTTT. Residues: CAWSVPQGLSNQPQHF. This chain links TRBV30 with TRBJ1-5; tentatively, D is TRBD1 (5 bases). The V end was cut by 0 bases, the J end by 1 base, with 13 bases between. From germline, CDR1 is GTSNPN and CDR2 SVGIG (reference sequence). The CDR3 runs 16 residues.

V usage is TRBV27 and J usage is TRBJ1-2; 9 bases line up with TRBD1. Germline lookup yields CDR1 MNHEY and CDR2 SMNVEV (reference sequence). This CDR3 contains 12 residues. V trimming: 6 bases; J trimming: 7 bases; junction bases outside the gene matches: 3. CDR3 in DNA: TGTGCCAGCAGAACAGGGGGCGGTGGCTACACCTTC. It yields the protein CASRTGGGGYTF.

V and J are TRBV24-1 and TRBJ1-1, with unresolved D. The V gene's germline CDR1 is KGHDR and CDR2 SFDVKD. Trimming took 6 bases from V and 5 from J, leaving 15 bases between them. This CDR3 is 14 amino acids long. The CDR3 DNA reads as TGTGCCACCAGTAGGGATGGGGAATGGACTGAAGCTTTCTTT. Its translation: CATSRDGEWTEAFF.

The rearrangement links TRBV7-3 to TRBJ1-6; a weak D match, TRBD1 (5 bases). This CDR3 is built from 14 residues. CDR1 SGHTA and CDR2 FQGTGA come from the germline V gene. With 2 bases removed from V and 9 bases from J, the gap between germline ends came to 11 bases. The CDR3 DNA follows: TGTGCCAGCAGCTTAGGCCCCGGGGGTTCACCCCTCCACTTT. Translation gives CASSLGPGGSPLHF. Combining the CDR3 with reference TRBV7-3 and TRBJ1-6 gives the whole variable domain GAGVSQTPSNKVTEKGKYVELRCDPISGHTALYWYRQSLGQGPEFLIYFQGTGAADDSGLPNDRFFAVRPEGSVSTLKIQRTERGDSAVYLCASSLGPGGSPLHFGNGTRLTVT.

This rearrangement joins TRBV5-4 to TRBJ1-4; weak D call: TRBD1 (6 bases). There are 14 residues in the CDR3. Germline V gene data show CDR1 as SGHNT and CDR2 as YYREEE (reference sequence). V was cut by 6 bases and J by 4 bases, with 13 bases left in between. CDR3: CASTIDRFNEKLFF. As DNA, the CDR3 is TGTGCCAGCACTATAGACAGGTTTAATGAAAAACTGTTTTTT.

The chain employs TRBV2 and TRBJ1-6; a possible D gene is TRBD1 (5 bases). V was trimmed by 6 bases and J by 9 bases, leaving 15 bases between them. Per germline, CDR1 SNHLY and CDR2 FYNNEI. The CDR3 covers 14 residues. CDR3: CASRPTGPVSPLHF. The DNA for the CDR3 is TGTGCCAGCAGGCCCACAGGACCTGTTTCACCCCTCCACTTT.

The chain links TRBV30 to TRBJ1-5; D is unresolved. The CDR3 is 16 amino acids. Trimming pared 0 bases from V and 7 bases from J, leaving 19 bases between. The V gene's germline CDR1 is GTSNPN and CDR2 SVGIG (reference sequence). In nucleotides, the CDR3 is TGTGCCTGGAGTGTAGGAGGGCCCCTGTCGGGGCAGCCCCAGCATTTT. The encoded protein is CAWSVGGPLSGQPQHF.

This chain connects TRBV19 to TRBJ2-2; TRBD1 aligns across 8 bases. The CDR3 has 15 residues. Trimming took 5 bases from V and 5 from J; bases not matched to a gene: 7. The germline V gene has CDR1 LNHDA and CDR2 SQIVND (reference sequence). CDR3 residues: CASSRRGLNTGELFF. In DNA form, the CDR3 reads TGTGCCAGTAGTCGCAGGGGGCTAAATACCGGGGAGCTGTTTTTT.

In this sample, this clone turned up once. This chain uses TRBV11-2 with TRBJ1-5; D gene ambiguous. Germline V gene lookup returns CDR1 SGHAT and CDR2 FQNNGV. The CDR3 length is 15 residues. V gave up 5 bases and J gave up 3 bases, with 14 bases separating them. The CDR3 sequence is CASSAFKGLNQPQHF. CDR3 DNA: TGTGCCAGCAGCGCCTTTAAAGGGCTCAATCAGCCCCAGCATTTT.

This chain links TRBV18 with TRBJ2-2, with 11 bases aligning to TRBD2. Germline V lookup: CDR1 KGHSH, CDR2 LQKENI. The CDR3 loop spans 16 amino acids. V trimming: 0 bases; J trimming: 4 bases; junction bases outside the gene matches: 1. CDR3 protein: CASSPPLAGGTGELFF. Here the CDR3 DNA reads TGTGCCAGCTCACCACCCCTAGCGGGGGGCACCGGGGAGCTGTTTTTT.

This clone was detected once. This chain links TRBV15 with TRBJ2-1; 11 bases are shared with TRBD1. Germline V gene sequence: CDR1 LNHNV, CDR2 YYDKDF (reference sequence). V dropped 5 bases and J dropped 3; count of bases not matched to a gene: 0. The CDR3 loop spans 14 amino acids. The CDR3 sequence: CATSGTGGYNEQFF. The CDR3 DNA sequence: TGTGCCACCAGCGGGACAGGGGGCTACAATGAGCAGTTCTTC.

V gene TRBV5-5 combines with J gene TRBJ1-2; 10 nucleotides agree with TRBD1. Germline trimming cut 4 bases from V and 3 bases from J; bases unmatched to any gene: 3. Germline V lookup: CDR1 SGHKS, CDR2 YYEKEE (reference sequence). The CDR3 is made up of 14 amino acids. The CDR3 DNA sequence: TGTGCCAGCAGCCCGGGACAGGGGTACTATGGCTACACCTTC. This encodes CASSPGQGYYGYTF.

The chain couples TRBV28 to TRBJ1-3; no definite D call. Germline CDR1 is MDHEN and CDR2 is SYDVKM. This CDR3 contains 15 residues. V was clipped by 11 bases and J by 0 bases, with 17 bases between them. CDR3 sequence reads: CASLPARSSGNTIYF. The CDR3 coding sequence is TGTGCCTCCCTTCCGGCCAGGAGCTCTGGAAACACCATATATTTT.

Written as DNA, the CDR3 is TGTGCCAGCAGCTCGGGGACAGTTCCTCCTTTCTATGGCTACACCTTC. Its protein product is CASSSGTVPPFYGYTF. The chain has TRBV5-5 and TRBJ1-2; 7 nucleotides line up with TRBD1. The length of the CDR3 is 16 residues. Germline V gives CDR1 SGHKS, CDR2 YYEKEE (reference sequence). The trim removed 3 bases at V and 4 bases at J, leaving 12 bases unmatched.

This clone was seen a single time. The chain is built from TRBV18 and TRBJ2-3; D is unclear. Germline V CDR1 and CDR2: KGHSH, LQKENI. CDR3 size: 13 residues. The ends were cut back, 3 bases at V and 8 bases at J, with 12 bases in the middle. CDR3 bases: TGTGCCAGCTCACCTGGCGACTCGGCTACGCAGTATTTT. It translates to CASSPGDSATQYF.

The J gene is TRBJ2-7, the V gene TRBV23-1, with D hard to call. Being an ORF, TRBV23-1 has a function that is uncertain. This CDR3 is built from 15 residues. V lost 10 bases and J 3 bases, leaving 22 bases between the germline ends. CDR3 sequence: CATLSPDALFYEQYF. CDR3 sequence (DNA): TGCGCCACCCTGAGCCCGGACGCCTTATTCTACGAGCAGTACTTC.

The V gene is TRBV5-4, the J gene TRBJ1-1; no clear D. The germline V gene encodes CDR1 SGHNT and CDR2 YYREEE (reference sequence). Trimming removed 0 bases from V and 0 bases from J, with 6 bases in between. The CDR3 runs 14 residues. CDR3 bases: TGTGCCAGCAGCTTGGCACCGATGAACACTGAAGCTTTCTTT. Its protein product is CASSLAPMNTEAFF.

The CDR3 is CASSDSRGTSGGYEQYF. Here the CDR3 DNA reads TGTGCCAGCAGTGACTCTCGCGGGACTAGCGGGGGCTACGAGCAGTACTTC. The V gene is TRBV25-1, the J gene TRBJ2-7; 14 bases map to TRBD2. The CDR3 extends over 17 amino acids. J lost 3 bases, V lost 3 bases, and 7 bases had no gene match. The germline V gene has CDR1 MGHDK and CDR2 SYGVNS.